This T cell receptor beta chain was recorded in a study of blood T cells in healthy people across ages. Study-wide results and caveats: The fall in TCR beta diversity per million T cells was roughly linear with age. A strong correlation between TCR beta diversity and naive T cell percentage was seen. Possibly confounding the expanded clonotype changes was the fact that donor CMV status was unknown.

Trimming cost V 0 bases and J 9 bases, with 13 bases left between them. CDR1 is SGHRS and CDR2 is YFSETQ in the germline V gene. The CDR3 loop spans 15 amino acids. As concerns this clonotype: The antigen is unknown.

A J-beta primer mix and a sample-barcoded 5' primer were used in a second PCR of roughly 6 to 11 cycles. Unique molecular identifiers of 12 random nucleotides labeled each cDNA. TCRdb called the 5' RACE reads again in MiXCR, with one record for every CDR3 protein. The sample has some 710,000 distinct CDR3 sequences, 20% to 25% seen once. The chain has TRBV5-1 and TRBJ1-6, with D perhaps TRBD1 (6 bases). The sequenced material came from blood. The TCR comes from a man aged 65-85 years in good health. The CDR3 DNA follows: TGCGCCAGCAGCTTGGGACAGGCGGTCGGTTCACCCCTCCACTTT. Its translation: CASSLGQAVGSPLHF.